These 19 T cell receptor beta chains share one sample of origin, sequenced in a study of blood T cell repertoires in COVID-19. The protocol was immunoSEQ multiplex PCR, while the TCRdb copy is restricted to in-frame clones and leaves out a portion. Among 110,000 or so clones listed, over 65% were seen once. Sequencing used peripheral blood. These TCRs come from a middle-aged woman with acute or convalescent COVID-19.

This rearrangement joins TRBV12-5 to TRBJ2-2; 10 nucleotides align to TRBD1. This CDR3 contains 15 residues. Trimming cost V 5 bases and J 5 bases; bases outside gene matches: 5. Germline V gene lookup returns CDR1 LGHNT and CDR2 FRNRAP. CDR3 residues: CASGRDRGLTGELFF. In nucleotides, the CDR3 is TGTGCTAGTGGTCGAGACAGGGGGCTAACCGGGGAGCTGTTTTTT.

The chain couples TRBV11-2 to TRBJ1-4; 7 nucleotides line up with TRBD1. The J segment lost 5 bases and the V segment lost 4 bases, leaving 7 bases of the junction unmatched. The CDR3 runs 15 residues. The V gene's germline CDR1 is SGHAT and CDR2 FQNNGV. CDR3 sequence (DNA): TGTGCCAGCAGCTCAACCGGGACAGTCAATGAAAAACTGTTTTTT. Its protein product is CASSSTGTVNEKLFF.

The genes are TRBV5-1 and TRBJ1-1; 8 bases agree with TRBD1. Germline CDR1 SGHRS, CDR2 YFSETQ. The CDR3 is 14 residues long. The V and J ends lost 2 bases and 1 base, in that order; junction bases with no gene match: 1. The CDR3 nucleotides are TGCGCCAGCAGCTTACAGGGGGGGAACACTGAAGCTTTCTTT. As protein: CASSLQGGNTEAFF.

This clone was seen more than once but under ten times. The chain links TRBV19 to TRBJ2-6; TRBD1 matches 12 bases. Germline values: CDR1 LNHDA, CDR2 SQIVND (reference sequence). The CDR3 totals 17 residues. V shed 4 bases, J shed 2 bases, and the junction held 3 bases outside the gene matches. CDR3 region: CASSRDRGRAGANVLTF. DNA for the CDR3: TGTGCCAGTAGTAGGGACAGGGGGCGCGCTGGGGCCAACGTCCTGACTTTC.

The rearrangement links TRBV3-1 (or the pseudogene TRBV3-2) to TRBJ1-1; unclear D gene. The CDR3 is 19 amino acids. Germline-derived CDR1 and CDR2 are LGHDT and YNNKEL (reference sequence). V lost 0 bases and J lost 0, with 20 bases in between. CDR3 loop: CASSQDVVPSVYLNTEAFF. The CDR3 coding sequence is TGTGCCAGCAGCCAAGATGTTGTACCGTCAGTGTACCTGAACACTGAAGCTTTCTTT.

The table lists this clone with a few counts. J is TRBJ1-2 and V is TRBV6-5, with no clear D. In germline, CDR1 is MNHEY, CDR2 SVGAGI. This CDR3 contains 12 residues. Trimming pared 6 bases from V and 7 bases from J, leaving 12 bases between. CDR3 nucleotides: TGTGCCAGCAGCCCACGGGTAGGTGGCTACACCTTC. Protein product: CASSPRVGGYTF.

This clone appeared a few times. The chain recombines TRBV12-5 with TRBJ1-4; 8 bases fit TRBD1. The J segment lost 8 bases and the V segment lost 3 bases, leaving 5 bases of the junction unmatched. Germline CDR1 LGHNT, CDR2 FRNRAP. The CDR3 consists of 14 residues. The CDR3 here is CASGLGTGREKLFF. The CDR3 DNA reads as TGTGCTAGTGGTTTAGGGACAGGTAGAGAAAAACTGTTTTTT.

Written as DNA, the CDR3 is TGTGCCAGCAGTTTACGGGAAGGGTATGGCTACACCTTC. This translates into CASSLREGYGYTF. The chain couples TRBV27 to TRBJ1-2; D uncertain. Trimming left V 2 bases short and J 5 bases short, with 9 bases between. The CDR3 loop spans 13 amino acids. Germline CDR1 reads MNHEY; CDR2 reads SMNVEV (reference sequence).

This chain joins TRBV27 and TRBJ2-7; D is unresolved. Germline V gives CDR1 MNHEY, CDR2 SMNVEV (reference sequence). V was trimmed by 6 bases and J by 2 bases, leaving 14 bases between them. The CDR3 runs to 14 residues. CDR3 coding DNA: TGTGCCAGCAGCTCTAAACCCCTCACCTACGAGCAGTACTTC. This translates into CASSSKPLTYEQYF.

V gene TRBV7-9 combines with J gene TRBJ2-3, with TRBD2 as a possible D gene (7 bases). Trimming stripped 3 bases from V and 2 bases from J, with 24 bases between. The CDR3 runs 19 residues. Germline V lookup: CDR1 SEHNR, CDR2 FQNEAQ (reference sequence). The CDR3 DNA is TGTGCCAGCAGCTTTCCGAGGAGAGGGGGGGGCCATCCCACAGATACGCAGTATTTT. Residues: CASSFPRRGGGHPTDTQYF.

This rearrangement joins TRBV6-6 to TRBJ2-3; 13 positions match TRBD2. The CDR3 covers 15 residues. V lost 6 bases and J lost 5; bases outside the gene matches: 5. CDR1 and CDR2 from the germline V gene are MNHNY and SVGAGI (reference sequence). The DNA of the CDR3 is TGTGCCAGCAGGGAACTAGCGGGGGGGCTAGATACGCAGTATTTT. It codes for CASRELAGGLDTQYF.

J is TRBJ2-7 and V is TRBV11-2, with TRBD2 identical over 8 bases. CDR1 is SGHAT, CDR2 FQNNGV, per germline. This CDR3 comprises 14 residues. The ends lost 7 bases at V and 5 bases at J; junction bases unmatched: 10. The CDR3 is CASTAYGGDHEQYF. DNA of the CDR3: TGTGCCAGCACAGCTTACGGGGGGGACCACGAGCAGTACTTC.

This clone was found a few times. The chain employs TRBV9 and TRBJ1-6; 10 bases align to TRBD1. Germline-derived CDR1 and CDR2 are SGDLS and YYNGEE. The CDR3 spans 15 residues. Losses at the gene ends were 4 bases for V and 5 bases for J; bases not matched to a gene: 3. CDR3 amino acids: CASSPGTGDNSPLHF. CDR3 nucleotides: TGTGCCAGCAGCCCCGGGACAGGGGATAATTCACCCCTCCACTTT. The full variable domain, in which reference TRBV9 and TRBJ1-6 provide the parts outside the CDR3, is DSGVTQTPKHLITATGQRVTLRCSPRSGDLSVYWYQQSLDQGLQFLIQYYNGEERAKGNILERFSAQQFPDLHSELNLSSLELGDSALYFCASSPGTGDNSPLHFGNGTRLTVT.

The CDR3 reads CASSSPAIRGELFF. Written as DNA, the CDR3 is TGTGCCAGTAGTTCTCCTGCGATTCGCGGGGAGCTGTTTTTT. The rearrangement joins TRBV19 to TRBJ2-2; no definite D call. The CDR3 covers 14 residues. The V and J ends lost 5 bases and 7 bases respectively, with 14 bases between them. CDR1 is LNHDA and CDR2 is SQIVND in the germline V gene (reference sequence). The full variable domain, in which reference TRBV19 and TRBJ2-2 provide the parts outside the CDR3, is DGGITQSPKYLFRKEGQNVTLSCEQNLNHDAMYWYRQDPGQGLRLIYYSQIVNDFQKGDIAEGYSVSREKKESFPLTVTSAQKNPTAFYLCASSSPAIRGELFFGEGSRLTVL.

The chain couples TRBV25-1 to TRBJ1-5, with 7 bases identical to TRBD1. This CDR3 is built from 15 residues. Germline CDR1 and CDR2: MGHDK and SYGVNS. Trimming cost V 5 bases and J 0 bases; bases outside gene matches: 4. CDR3 nucleotide sequence: TGTGCCAGCAGTTTACAGGGGAATAGCAATCAGCCCCAGCATTTT. This codes for CASSLQGNSNQPQHF.

This clone appeared a few times. The chain combines TRBV7-8 with TRBJ2-3; unclear D gene. The CDR3 extends over 15 amino acids. V was shortened by 1 base and J by 3 bases, with 11 bases between the two germline ends. Germline lookup yields CDR1 SGHVS and CDR2 FQNEAQ. The CDR3 reads CASSLVTGQTDTQYF. The DNA of the CDR3 is TGTGCCAGCAGCTTAGTAACGGGTCAAACAGATACGCAGTATTTT.

The chain carries TRBV2 and TRBJ1-1; weak D call: TRBD1 (5 bases). Per the germline V gene, CDR1 is SNHLY and CDR2 is FYNNEI. CDR3 length equals 14 residues. Trimming removed 6 bases at V and 3 bases at J, with 14 bases between. The CDR3, as DNA: TGTGCCAGCAGCATGCAGGGTCGCGACACTGAAGCTTTCTTT. It yields the protein CASSMQGRDTEAFF.

The chain recombines TRBV5-5 with TRBJ2-5; D remains ambiguous. The CDR3 extends over 15 amino acids. V lost 4 bases, J lost 2 bases, and 15 bases lay in between. Germline CDR1 is SGHKS and CDR2 is YYEKEE (reference sequence). The CDR3 loop is CASSPSYSGQETQYF. For the CDR3, the DNA is TGTGCCAGCAGCCCTTCTTACAGTGGACAAGAGACCCAGTACTTC.

The gene calls are TRBV12-3 or TRBV12-4 and TRBJ2-1, with a tentative D call TRBD1 (6 bases). The CDR3 length is 11 residues. Deletions cut 5 bases from V and 15 bases from J, with 14 bases between. CDR3 sequence: CASSAGETRFF. The CDR3 nucleotides are TGTGCCAGCAGTGCAGGGGAAACCCGGTTCTTC.